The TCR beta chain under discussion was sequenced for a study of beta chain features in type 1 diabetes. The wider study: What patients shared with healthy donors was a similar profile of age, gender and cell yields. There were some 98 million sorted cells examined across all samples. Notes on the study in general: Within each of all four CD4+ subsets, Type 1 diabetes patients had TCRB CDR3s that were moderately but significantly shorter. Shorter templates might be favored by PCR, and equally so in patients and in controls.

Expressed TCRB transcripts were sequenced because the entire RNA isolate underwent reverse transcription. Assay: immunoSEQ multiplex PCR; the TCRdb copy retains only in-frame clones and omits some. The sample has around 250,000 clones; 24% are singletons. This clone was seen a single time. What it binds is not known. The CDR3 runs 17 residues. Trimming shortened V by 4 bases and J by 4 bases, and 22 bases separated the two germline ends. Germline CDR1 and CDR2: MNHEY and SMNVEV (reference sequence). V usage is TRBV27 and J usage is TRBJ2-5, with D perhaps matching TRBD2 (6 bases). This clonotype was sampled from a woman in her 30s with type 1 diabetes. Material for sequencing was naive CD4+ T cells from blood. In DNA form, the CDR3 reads TGTGCCAGCAGTTCCCGACCCCAGACTAGTTTCGGAGAGACCCAGTACTTC. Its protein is CASSSRPQTSFGETQYF.